The 13 T cell receptor beta chains below were found in one sample sequenced in a study of cytomegalovirus exposure and HLA in healthy donors (dated by TCRdb to 2015 to 2018). The library was produced with the immunoSEQ multiplex PCR assay. For the multiplex PCR, a mixture combining 60 forward primers for TCR Vbeta segments and 13 reverse primers for TCR Jbeta segments was used. Entries here come from immuneACCESS through TCRdb and include only in-frame sequences with V and J called. Some clones fail to appear in such tables; in the studies checked, an unresolved V gene covers under half of the shortfall, and the cause of the remainder is unknown. Counted in this sample were 50,000 to 55,000 clones; 45% to 70% of them appeared once. Roughly 10% of the sample is held by the ten biggest clonotypes. The sequenced sample consisted of PBMCs. The receptors were gathered from a human donor in good health.

This chain connects TRBV7-8 to TRBJ2-3, with D possibly matching TRBD2 (5 bases). This CDR3 is built from 13 residues. The germline V gene has CDR1 SGHVS and CDR2 FQNEAQ. The V and J ends lost 1 base and 8 bases respectively, with 10 bases between them. This chain's CDR3 is CASSLGTAGTQYF. The CDR3 DNA reads as TGTGCCAGCAGCTTAGGGACTGCCGGTACGCAGTATTTT. Looking up the rest from reference TRBV7-8 and TRBJ2-3 gives the full variable domain: GAGVSQSPRYKVAKRGQDVALRCDPISGHVSLFWYQQALGQGPEFLTYFQNEAQLDKSGLPSDRFFAERPEGSVSTLKIQRTQQEDSAVYLCASSLGTAGTQYFGPGTRLTVL.

The rearrangement uses TRBV6-6 and TRBJ2-1; 7 bases align to TRBD1. With 2 bases clipped from V and 9 bases from J, the junction kept 4 bases outside the gene matches. The CDR3 is 13 residues long. Germline assignment: CDR1 MNHNY and CDR2 SVGAGI (reference sequence). CDR3 region: CASSYPTGFEQFF. DNA of the CDR3: TGTGCCAGCAGTTACCCGACAGGGTTTGAGCAGTTCTTC.

The J gene is TRBJ2-1, the V gene TRBV14; weak D call: TRBD2 (6 bases). V lost 4 bases, J lost 7 bases, and 17 bases lay in between. CDR3 size: 15 residues. Germline V gene sequence: CDR1 SGHDN, CDR2 FVKESK. The CDR3 bases are TGTGCCAGCAGCCTCAAGCGGGCTCAGAGTAATGAGCAGTTCTTC. This translates into CASSLKRAQSNEQFF.

The chain is built from TRBV5-1 and TRBJ2-5; no definite D call. V lost 3 bases, J lost 4 bases, and 7 bases lay in between. The CDR3 contains 12 residues. Germline loops: CDR1 SGHRS, CDR2 YFSETQ. The CDR3 DNA reads TGCGCCAGCAGCTCCTCCGGAGAGACCCAGTACTTC. Translating it yields CASSSSGETQYF.

This sequence joins TRBV7-6 and TRBJ2-3, with 9 bases aligning to TRBD2. The V gene end was trimmed by 4 bases and the J gene end by 3 bases; junction bases not matched to a gene: 8. CDR1 SGHVS and CDR2 FNYEAQ come from the germline V gene. The CDR3 has 16 amino acids. CDR3 coding DNA: TGTGCCAGCAGCTCGAATAGCGGGGGAGGGACAGATACGCAGTATTTT. It is translated as CASSSNSGGGTDTQYF.

This clone turned up a few times. This chain joins TRBV18 and TRBJ2-1; weak D call: TRBD2 (6 bases). Germline CDR1 is KGHSH and CDR2 is LQKENI. The germline V and J ends were trimmed by 0 bases and 5 bases, with 11 bases remaining between them. The CDR3 has 15 amino acids. CDR3 DNA: TGTGCCAGCTCACCACCGGGACTTGGGCACAATGAGCAGTTCTTC. Translating it yields CASSPPGLGHNEQFF.

The V gene is TRBV2, the J gene TRBJ2-5; 10 positions agree with TRBD2. The CDR3 has 17 amino acids. Trimming cost V 10 bases and J 0 bases; bases outside gene matches: 14. CDR1 SNHLY and CDR2 FYNNEI come from the germline V gene. CDR3 residues: CATKRASGGGYQETQYF. The CDR3 DNA reads as TGTGCCACCAAACGGGCGAGCGGGGGGGGGTACCAAGAGACCCAGTACTTC.

The chain carries TRBV7-2 and TRBJ2-2; the D is unclear. V lost 0 bases to trimming and J lost 5 bases, with 7 bases between them. This CDR3 contains 14 residues. Germline V lookup: CDR1 SGHTA, CDR2 FQGNSA. This CDR3 reads CASSLARQTGELFF. The CDR3 nucleotides are TGTGCCAGCAGCTTAGCGCGGCAAACCGGGGAGCTGTTTTTT.

This clone was recorded only once. V and J are TRBV25-1 and TRBJ2-7; 9 positions agree with TRBD1. Germline CDR1 reads MGHDK; CDR2 reads SYGVNS. The CDR3 is 14 residues long. V trimming: 2 bases; J trimming: 5 bases; junction bases outside the gene matches: 4. CDR3 loop: CASSEEGQGNEQYF. The CDR3 nucleotides read TGTGCCAGCAGTGAAGAAGGACAGGGGAACGAGCAGTACTTC.

This clone was found a few times. This rearrangement joins TRBV30 to TRBJ2-7, with TRBD1 matching 7 bases. V lost 5 bases to trimming and J lost 3 bases; unmatched junction nucleotides: 1. The CDR3 consists of 11 residues. The germline V gene has CDR1 GTSNPN and CDR2 SVGIG (reference sequence). The chain's CDR3 is CAWGDSYEQYF. DNA of the CDR3: TGTGCCTGGGGGGACAGCTACGAGCAGTACTTC.

This clone turned up a few times. V and J are TRBV6-5 and TRBJ1-4; D not certain. The CDR3 runs to 16 residues. Germline CDR1 and CDR2: MNHEY and SVGAGI. V lost 4 bases and J 0 bases, leaving 12 bases between the germline ends. The CDR3 DNA sequence: TGTGCCAGCAGTTCAGATTACACCGCAACTAATGAAAAACTGTTTTTT. Encoded protein: CASSSDYTATNEKLFF.

V usage is TRBV5-1 and J usage is TRBJ2-3; tentative D call: TRBD1 (6 bases). Germline CDR1 reads SGHRS; CDR2 reads YFSETQ. The CDR3 consists of 17 residues. V dropped 0 bases and J dropped 4 bases, with 18 bases sitting between them. CDR3 loop: CASSLEGGRGIADTQYF. The CDR3 region has the DNA TGCGCCAGCAGCTTGGAAGGGGGACGAGGTATCGCAGATACGCAGTATTTT.

The chain employs TRBV7-8 and TRBJ1-6; TRBD1 matches 10 bases. The V segment lost 8 bases and the J segment 1 base; nucleotides outside the gene matches: 5. There are 16 residues in the CDR3. The V gene's germline CDR1 is SGHVS and CDR2 FQNEAQ. CDR3 bases: TGTGCCAGCTACCGGGACAGGGGATCCTATAATTCACCCCTCCACTTT. This translates into CASYRDRGSYNSPLHF. The entire variable domain, with the rest obtained from reference TRBV7-8 and TRBJ1-6, is as follows: GAGVSQSPRYKVAKRGQDVALRCDPISGHVSLFWYQQALGQGPEFLTYFQNEAQLDKSGLPSDRFFAERPEGSVSTLKIQRTQQEDSAVYLCASYRDRGSYNSPLHFGNGTRLTVT.